This T cell receptor (beta chain) was sequenced during a study of tumor-infiltrating lymphocytes in primary liver carcinoma. Starting material of 500 ng total RNA yielded TCR beta cDNA via a constant-region primer. Three nested multiplex PCR rounds, a slightly modified ARM-PCR, produced the libraries for TCR beta. The two initial PCR rounds, nine to eleven cycles each, used TRBV1-TRBV30 forward and C-beta reverse primers. TCRdb itself ran the multiplex PCR reads through MiXCR, one entry per CDR3 protein. The table records 90,000 to 100,000 distinct CDR3 sequences, almost 70% of them present only once. For each extraction, RNA and DNA were obtained together from about 21-30 mg of unsorted bulk tissue. Those sampled were patients whose primary liver carcinoma was treated by surgical resection. The CDR3 spans 20 residues. Comment on this clonotype: Its target is unknown.

Regarding the study as a whole: Compared with blood, tumor repertoires held significantly more in their top 250 clones. Overlap in tumor-adjacent and tumor-blood pairs fell below that of tumor region pairs.

The chain recombines TRBV21-1 with TRBJ2-3; the table gives TRBD2 as D, unverified against the DNA. TRBV21-1 is labeled a pseudogene. Sequencing was performed on liver tumor tissue from sampling region 5. Stated subset: tumor region T5, tumor centre. This TCR derives from a woman aged 60 to 75 with primary liver carcinoma and hepatitis B virus infection. The CDR3 DNA sequence: TGTGCCAGCAGCAAAGAAGGGACTAGCGGGAGGGACCACGGCACAGATACGCAGTATTTT. Translated: CASSKEGTSGRDHGTDTQYF.